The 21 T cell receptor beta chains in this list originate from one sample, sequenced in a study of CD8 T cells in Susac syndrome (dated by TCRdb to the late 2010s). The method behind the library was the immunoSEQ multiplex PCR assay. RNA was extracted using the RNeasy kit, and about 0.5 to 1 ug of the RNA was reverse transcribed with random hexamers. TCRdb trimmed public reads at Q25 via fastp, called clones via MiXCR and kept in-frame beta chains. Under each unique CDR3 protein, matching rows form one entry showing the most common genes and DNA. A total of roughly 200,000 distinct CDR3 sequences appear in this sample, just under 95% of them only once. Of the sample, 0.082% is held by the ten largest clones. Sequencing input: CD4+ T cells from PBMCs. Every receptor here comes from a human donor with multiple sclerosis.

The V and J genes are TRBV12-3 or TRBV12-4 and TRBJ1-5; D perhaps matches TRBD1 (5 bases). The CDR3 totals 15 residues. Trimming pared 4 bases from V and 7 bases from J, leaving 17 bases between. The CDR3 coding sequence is TGTGCCAGCAGTTCCTCCCCGTCGGGGACCCAGCCCCAGCATTTT. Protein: CASSSSPSGTQPQHF.

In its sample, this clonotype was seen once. CDR3 amino acids: CAWSTSGGNEQFF. The CDR3, as DNA: TGTGCCTGGAGTACTAGCGGGGGCAATGAGCAGTTCTTC. V is TRBV30 and J is TRBJ2-1, with TRBD2 matching over 11 bases. Germline V CDR1 and CDR2: GTSNPN, SVGIG (reference sequence). With V trimmed by 2 bases and J by 6 bases, 0 bases remained unmatched. The CDR3 sequence is 13 residues long.

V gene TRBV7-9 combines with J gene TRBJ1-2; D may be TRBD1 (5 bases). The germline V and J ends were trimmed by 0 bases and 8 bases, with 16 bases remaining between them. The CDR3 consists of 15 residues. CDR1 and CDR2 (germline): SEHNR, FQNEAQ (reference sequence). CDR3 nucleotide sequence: TGTGCCAGCAGCTTAGCGCTGACAGAGTCTGGAGGCTACACCTTC. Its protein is CASSLALTESGGYTF.

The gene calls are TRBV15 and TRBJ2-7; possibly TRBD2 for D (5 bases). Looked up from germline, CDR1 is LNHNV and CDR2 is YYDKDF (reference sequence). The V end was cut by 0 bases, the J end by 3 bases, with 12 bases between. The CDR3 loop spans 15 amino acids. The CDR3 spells CATSRDPGKVYEQYF. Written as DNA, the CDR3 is TGTGCCACCAGCAGAGATCCGGGGAAGGTCTACGAGCAGTACTTC.

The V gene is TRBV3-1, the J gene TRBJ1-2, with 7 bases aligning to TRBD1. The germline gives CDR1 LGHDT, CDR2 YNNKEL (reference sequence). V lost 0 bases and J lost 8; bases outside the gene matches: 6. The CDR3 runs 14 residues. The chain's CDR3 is CASSQDYRGGGYTF. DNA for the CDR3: TGTGCCAGCAGCCAAGATTACAGGGGTGGCGGCTACACCTTC.

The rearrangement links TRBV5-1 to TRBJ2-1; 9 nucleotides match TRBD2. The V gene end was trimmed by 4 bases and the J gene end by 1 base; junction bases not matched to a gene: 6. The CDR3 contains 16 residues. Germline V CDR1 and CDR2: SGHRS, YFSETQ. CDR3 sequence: CASSGGGGASYNEQFF. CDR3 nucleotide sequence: TGCGCCAGCAGCGGAGGCGGGGGGGCTTCCTACAATGAGCAGTTCTTC. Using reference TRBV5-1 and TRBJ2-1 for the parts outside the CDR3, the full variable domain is KAGVTQTPRYLIKTRGQQVTLSCSPISGHRSVSWYQQTPGQGLQFLFEYFSETQRNKGNFPGRFSGRQFSNSRSEMNVSTLELGDSALYLCASSGGGGASYNEQFFGPGTRLTVL.

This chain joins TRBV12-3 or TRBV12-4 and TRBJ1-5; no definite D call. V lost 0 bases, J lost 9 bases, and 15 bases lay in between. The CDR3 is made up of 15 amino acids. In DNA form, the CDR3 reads TGTGCCAGCAGTTTAGCGCATGCCCCGGTGTGGCCCCAGCATTTT. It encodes CASSLAHAPVWPQHF.

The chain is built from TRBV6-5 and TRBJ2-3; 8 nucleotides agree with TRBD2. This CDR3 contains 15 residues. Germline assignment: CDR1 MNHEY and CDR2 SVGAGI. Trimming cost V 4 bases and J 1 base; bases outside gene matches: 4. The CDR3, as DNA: TGTGCCAGCAGTTCCAAGACTAGCGGCACAGATACGCAGTATTTT. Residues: CASSSKTSGTDTQYF.

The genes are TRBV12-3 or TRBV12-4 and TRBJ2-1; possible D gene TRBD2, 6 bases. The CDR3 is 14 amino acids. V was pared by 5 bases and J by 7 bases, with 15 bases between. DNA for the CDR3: TGTGCCAGCAGTCCCCTCCGGGGGACGAATGAGCAGTTCTTC. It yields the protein CASSPLRGTNEQFF.

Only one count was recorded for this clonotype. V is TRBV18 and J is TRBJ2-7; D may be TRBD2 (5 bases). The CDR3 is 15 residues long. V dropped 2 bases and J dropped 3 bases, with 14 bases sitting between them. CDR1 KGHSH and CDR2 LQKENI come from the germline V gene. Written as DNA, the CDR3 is TGTGCCAGCTCACCAAGGGCTAGCTCAGTCTACGAGCAGTACTTC. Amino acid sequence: CASSPRASSVYEQYF.

The CDR3 loop is CASSHGHTAPLHF. CDR3 sequence (DNA): TGTGCCAGCAGCCATGGACACACGGCACCCCTCCACTTT. The gene calls are TRBV12-3 or TRBV12-4 and TRBJ1-6, with TRBD1 as a possible D gene (5 bases). The CDR3 spans 13 residues. V lost 6 bases to trimming and J lost 11 bases, with 14 bases between them.

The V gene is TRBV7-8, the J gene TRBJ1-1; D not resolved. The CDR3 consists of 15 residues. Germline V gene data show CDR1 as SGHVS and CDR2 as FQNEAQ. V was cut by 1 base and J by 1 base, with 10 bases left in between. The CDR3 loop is CASSLGRRENTEAFF. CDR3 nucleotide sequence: TGTGCCAGCAGCTTAGGGCGGCGGGAGAACACTGAAGCTTTCTTT.

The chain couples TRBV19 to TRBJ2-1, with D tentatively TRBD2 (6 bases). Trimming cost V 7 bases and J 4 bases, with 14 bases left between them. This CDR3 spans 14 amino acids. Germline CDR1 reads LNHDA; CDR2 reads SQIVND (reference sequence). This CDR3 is CASTMPGAYNEQFF. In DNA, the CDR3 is TGTGCCAGTACCATGCCGGGAGCATACAATGAGCAGTTCTTC.

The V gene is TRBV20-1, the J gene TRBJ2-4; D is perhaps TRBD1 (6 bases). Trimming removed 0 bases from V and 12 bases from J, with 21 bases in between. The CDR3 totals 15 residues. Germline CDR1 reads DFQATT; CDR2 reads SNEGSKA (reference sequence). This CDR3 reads CSARDFVAQGNPQYF. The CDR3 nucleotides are TGCAGTGCTAGAGACTTCGTCGCCCAGGGGAACCCTCAGTACTTC.

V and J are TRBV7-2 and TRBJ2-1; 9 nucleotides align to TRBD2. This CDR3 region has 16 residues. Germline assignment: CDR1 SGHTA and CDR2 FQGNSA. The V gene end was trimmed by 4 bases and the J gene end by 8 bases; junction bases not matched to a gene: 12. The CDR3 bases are TGTGCCAGCAGCTGGCGACTAGCGGTCCAGAGGGATGAGCAGTTCTTC. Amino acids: CASSWRLAVQRDEQFF.

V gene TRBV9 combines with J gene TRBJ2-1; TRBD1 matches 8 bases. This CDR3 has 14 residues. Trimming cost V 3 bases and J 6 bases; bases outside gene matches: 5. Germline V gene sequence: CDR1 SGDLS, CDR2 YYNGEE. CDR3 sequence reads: CASSAGTGRNEQFF. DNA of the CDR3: TGTGCCAGCAGCGCCGGGACAGGACGCAATGAGCAGTTCTTC.

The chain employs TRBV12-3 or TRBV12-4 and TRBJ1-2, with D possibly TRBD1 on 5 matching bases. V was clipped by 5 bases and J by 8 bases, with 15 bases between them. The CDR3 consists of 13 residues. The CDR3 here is CASSPGPLGGYTF. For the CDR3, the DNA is TGTGCCAGCAGTCCGGGACCCCTGGGAGGCTACACCTTC.

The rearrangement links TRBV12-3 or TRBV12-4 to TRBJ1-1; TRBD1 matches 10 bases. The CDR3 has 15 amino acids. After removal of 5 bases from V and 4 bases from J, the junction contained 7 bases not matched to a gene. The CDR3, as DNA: TGTGCCAGCAGTATCCGGACAGGGGGAGTCACTGAAGCTTTCTTT. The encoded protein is CASSIRTGGVTEAFF.

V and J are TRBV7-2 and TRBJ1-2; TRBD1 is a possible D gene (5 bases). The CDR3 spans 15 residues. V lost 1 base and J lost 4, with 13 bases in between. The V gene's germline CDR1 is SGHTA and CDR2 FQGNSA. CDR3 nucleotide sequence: TGTGCCAGCAGCTTAGAGGCAACAGGAGTCTATGGCTACACCTTC. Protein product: CASSLEATGVYGYTF.

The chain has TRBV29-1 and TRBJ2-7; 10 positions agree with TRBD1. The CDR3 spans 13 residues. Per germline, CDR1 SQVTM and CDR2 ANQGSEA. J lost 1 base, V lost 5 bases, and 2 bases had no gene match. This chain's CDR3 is CSVRQGASYEQYF. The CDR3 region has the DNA TGCAGCGTTCGACAGGGGGCATCCTACGAGCAGTACTTC.

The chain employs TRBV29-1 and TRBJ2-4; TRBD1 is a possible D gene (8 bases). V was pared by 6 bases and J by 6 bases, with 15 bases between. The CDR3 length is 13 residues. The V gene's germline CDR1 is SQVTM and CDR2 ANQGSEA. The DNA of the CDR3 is TGCAGCGTGGTGACAGGGGAGGGAAACATTCAGTACTTC. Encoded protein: CSVVTGEGNIQYF.